The text below deals with one T cell receptor beta chain. Its antigen is undetermined. The data are from a study of CXCR3-negative and CXCR3-positive naive CD8 T cells. Whole-study findings and limits: The majority of assays used fresh PBMCs, and CXCR3 expression partially decreased after cryopreservation. It was found that naive subsets had comparable surface CD5, and TCR strength was inferred from TRB CDR3 properties. For naive cells, CXCR3-negative and CXCR3-positive subsets had similar TRBV-TRBJ usage; for memory cells, usage differed.

UMI labels and 5' RACE were used to prepare the TRB cDNA libraries. TCRdb reanalyzed the 5' RACE reads, giving one entry per CDR3 protein sequence and no DNA. The sample has about 26,000 distinct CDR3 sequences. Naivety in CD8+ T cells corresponded to a CD45RO-CCR7+CD27+CD95- phenotype. The CDR3 sequence is 15 residues long. Germline V CDR1 and CDR2: LNHNV, YYDKDF (reference sequence). This rearrangement joins TRBV15 to TRBJ2-3; checking the TCRdb D call of TRBD1 is not possible without DNA. Specimen: naive CXCR3- CD8+ T cells from blood. Noted subset: CD45RO-CCR7+CD27+CD95- naive CD8+ T cells lacking CXCR3 (TNR3-). This clonotype was sampled from a human donor in good health. Some clones in this sample may be carry-over from other donors' samples. Here the CDR3 reads CATSRVDSGVYTQYF.